The TCR beta chain described here comes from a study of persistence of HIV-infected CD4 T cells (dated by TCRdb to about 2020). For context, the study as a whole: The median time participants had been on suppressive ART was 8 to 9 years. Apart from a couple of participants who underwent leukapheresis at a single time point, peripheral blood samples of up to 180 mL were collected from participants at multiple time points. Anti-CD3/anti-CD28 stimulation activated a higher proportion of cells, with a lower memory fraction, than antigen stimulation. The study isolated CMV- and HIV-1 Gag-responding CD4+ T cells from ART-treated individuals to examine antigen-driven clonal expansion of HIV-1-infected cells. The clonality of all cells in each sorted population was measured by TCRbeta sequencing, and the clonality of infected cells was measured by proviral sequencing. Cross-participant TCR cluster analysis included 8 or 9 participants for CMV and six or seven participants for Gag.

The sample's treatment or condition label, decoded: suppressive antiretroviral therapy. As a nonspecific positive control representing the CD4+ T cell repertoire, the cells were stimulated with anti-CD3/anti-CD28 magnetic beads. Responding CD4+ T cells were sorted by upregulation of both CD40 ligand and CD69. Participants were HIV-1-infected adults who started suppressive ART during chronic infection. For at least 4 years, the participants' plasma HIV-1 RNA had been undetectable, below 50 copies/mL. To be included, a participant needed positive CMV serology and a CD4+ T cell count above 400 cells/uL. Before stimulation, PBMCs were isolated using density centrifugation and then depleted of CD8+ T cells. For around 18 hours, the CD8-depleted PBMCs were stimulated with anti-CD28/CD49d costimulation, a CD40-blocking antibody, and enfuvirtide to prevent new infections. Cells were sorted on a Beckman Coulter MoFlo Legacy or XDP sorter, with propidium iodide excluding dead cells. Genomic DNA was extracted with the QIAamp DNA Mini Kit for samples above one million cells, otherwise with the Quick-DNA Microprep Kit.

General study outcomes and caveats: Restriction of bulk TCR analyses to the rare CMV-responding cells that actually carried HIV-1 proviruses was not possible. TCRbeta richness in CMV- and Gag-responding cells was significantly lower than in anti-CD3/anti-CD28-responding cells; CMV-responding cells had higher oligoclonality than CD3/CD28-stimulated and Gag-responding cells. Enrichment of degenerate expanded CDR3beta sequences was found in antigen-responding cells, suggesting convergent selection of CD4+ responses to CMV and Gag. Within the same sorted populations, how oligoclonal the TCRs were correlated with how oligoclonal the proviruses were. Few individuals were included in the study, and only a limited range of antigens was tested.

TCRbeta repertoires were sequenced from genomic DNA with the immunoSEQ hsTCRB assay version 4 in survey mode. Genomic DNA was diluted to around 9.4 ng/uL, and up to roughly 1 ug per sample was used for TCRbeta sequencing. In the paper's pipeline: TCRbeta data analysis was done in ImmunoSeq Analyzer 3.0, and diversity was calculated on productive nucleotide rearrangements. The improved Chao index was used to estimate lower-bound TCR diversity, and the Gini coefficient was used to estimate clonality using the Immunarch R package. When different nucleotide rearrangements encoded the same CDR3beta amino acid sequence, each rearrangement was treated as a distinct clonotype. Differential abundance analysis identified TCRbeta sequences significantly enriched in antigen-responding cells relative to anti-CD3/anti-CD28-activated cells. GLIPH2 grouped TCRs by predicted peptide-MHC specificity, both within each participant and across combined participant data sets. The immuneACCESS repertoire file appears here via TCRdb, limited to in-frame rearrangements. These files lack a portion of the clones; in checked studies, under half of the deficit traces to unresolved V genes, and the cause of the others is not known. V and J calls and clone size are copied from that table; D and trimming were computed from the DNA. A total of about 47,000 clones appear in this sample, 80% to 95% of them only once. The top ten hold under 2% of the sample.

Comments on this clone: Its antigen is unknown. No base-level quality is on record; no much larger clone is a single base apart.

The material sequenced was CD4+ T cells sorted from PBMCs after roughly 18-hour stimulation, taken from a patient who received antiretroviral therapy. The cell subset or site label, read with the paper, signifies: CD40L+CD69+ CD4 T cells responding to anti-CD3/anti-CD28 beads, representing the overall repertoire. This sequence originates from an adult man with HIV who was CMV-seropositive.

In nucleotide form, the sequence is TGCGCCAGCAGCCAAGAAAGGGGGGACAGGGGGGTGGTGGATACGCAGTATTTT. Its protein is CASSQERGDRGVVDTQYF. The V and J segments used are TRBV4-1 and TRBJ2-3, with 11 junctional bases fitting TRBD1. Trimming removed 0 bases from V and 6 bases from J; the gene matches leave 11 bases unexplained. CDR1 is given as MGHRA and CDR2 as YSYEKL, both from the germline V gene. Measured from the cysteine to the phenylalanine, the CDR3 is 18 residues long. Kept here is only the CDR3 DNA, which spans 54 bases and is read in frame from base 1.